These 30 T cell receptor beta chains came from one sample sequenced in a study of Graves' ophthalmopathy and Graves' hyperthyroidism. CDR3 regions of TCR beta were amplified from RNA transcripts. In the first round, RT-PCR was carried out with HTBI primers, and a multiplex PCR formed the second round. TCRdb itself ran the multiplex PCR reads through MiXCR, one entry per CDR3 protein. The sample includes about 620,000 distinct CDR3 sequences, 22% of them seen just once. What was sequenced was peripheral blood. The receptors were sampled from a young woman with stable Graves' hyperthyroidism. Some clones in this sample may be carry-over from other donors' samples.

On this clonotype: Without the conserved terminal phenylalanine or tryptophan, this CDR3 likely stems from a read error. The chain couples TRBV7-9 to TRBJ2-5; no definite D call. From germline, CDR1 is SEHNR and CDR2 FQNEAQ (reference sequence). This CDR3 contains 13 residues. Trimming took off 5 bases at V and 7 bases at J, with 14 bases between the two ends. This chain's CDR3 is CASSLGSTGTQYV. The CDR3 DNA is TGTGCCAGCAGCCTGGGCAGCACGGGGACCCAGTACGTC.

This clonotype was recorded a few times. One end of the junction does not line up with germline, which may come from a read error. This sequence joins TRBV29-1 and TRBJ1-2, with 10 positions matching TRBD1. The length of the CDR3 is 15 residues. Germline CDR1 and CDR2: SQVTM and ANQGSEA. The CDR3 here is CSAETGTGVFYGYTF. The CDR3 DNA reads TGCAGCGCTGAAACCGGGACAGGGGTCTTCTATGGCTACACCTTC. Using reference TRBV29-1 and TRBJ1-2 for the parts outside the CDR3, the full variable domain is SAVISQKPSRDICQRGTSLTIQCQVDSQVTMMFWYRQQPGQSLTLIATANQGSEATYESGFVIDKFPISRPNLTFSTLTVSNMSPEDSSIYLCSAETGTGVFYGYTFGSGTRLTVV.

The sample holds many counts of this clonotype. The rearrangement uses TRBV12-3 or TRBV12-4 and TRBJ2-7; D may correspond to TRBD1 or TRBD2 (5 bases each). V was shortened by 6 bases and J by 2 bases, with 14 bases between the two germline ends. The CDR3 is 14 amino acids. The CDR3 protein is CASSPGTVTYEQYF. The CDR3 DNA is TGTGCCAGCAGCCCCGGGACGGTTACCTACGAGCAGTACTTC.

The rearrangement links TRBV12-3 or TRBV12-4 to TRBJ2-7; D might be TRBD1 (6 bases). The V and J ends lost 0 bases and 3 bases respectively, with 12 bases between them. The CDR3 is 15 residues long. The CDR3 DNA reads as TGTGCCAGCAGTTTAGCAGGAACAGGGCACTACGAGCAGTACTTC. Translating it yields CASSLAGTGHYEQYF.

This clonotype was recorded many times. The rearrangement joins TRBV20-1 to TRBJ2-5; D not certain. This CDR3 spans 14 amino acids. V was trimmed by 3 bases and J by 5 bases, leaving 16 bases between them. Germline-derived CDR1 and CDR2 are DFQATT and SNEGSKA (reference sequence). CDR3 sequence reads: CSASHGDQLETQYF. The CDR3 coding sequence is TGCAGTGCTAGTCATGGGGATCAGTTGGAGACCCAGTACTTC.

This clonotype was counted a few times. V and J are TRBV6-5 and TRBJ1-1; D remains ambiguous. This CDR3 spans 13 amino acids. The V gene lost 8 bases and the J gene lost 3 bases, with 13 bases spanning the gap. Germline V gene data show CDR1 as MNHEY and CDR2 as SVGAGI. CDR3 sequence (DNA): TGTGCCAGCCGATACAACCGATACACTGAAGCTTTCTTT. Protein: CASRYNRYTEAFF.

This clonotype was observed many times. The rearrangement links TRBV4-1 to TRBJ2-5; D is unresolved. V lost 4 bases and J 5 bases, leaving 8 bases between the germline ends. The CDR3 extends over 12 amino acids. Per germline, CDR1 MGHRA and CDR2 YSYEKL. Here the CDR3 reads CASSPGWETQYF. The CDR3, as DNA: TGCGCCAGCAGCCCCGGGTGGGAGACCCAGTACTTC.

This clonotype was detected only a few times. J is TRBJ1-2 and V is TRBV11-1; the D gene is possibly TRBD1 (6 bases). CDR1 is SGHAT, CDR2 FQDESV, per germline (reference sequence). This CDR3 comprises 14 residues. V lost 5 bases, J lost 6 bases, and 16 bases lay in between. The CDR3 sequence is CASSPTGRSDGYTF. CDR3 sequence (DNA): TGTGCCAGCAGCCCCACAGGGAGATCGGATGGCTACACCTTC.

Only a few counts were recorded for this clonotype. This sequence joins TRBV6-2 or TRBV6-3 and TRBJ2-5, with D possibly being TRBD2 (5 bases). This CDR3 spans 12 amino acids. Germline CDR1 and CDR2: MNHEY and SVGEGT. Trimming took off 7 bases at V and 5 bases at J, with 11 bases between the two ends. The CDR3 sequence is CASKRLEETQYF. CDR3 bases: TGTGCCAGCAAGCGGCTAGAGGAGACCCAGTACTTC.

The chain employs TRBV5-6 and TRBJ1-2; the D gene is possibly TRBD1 (5 bases). The V end lost 3 bases, the J end lost 2 bases, and 11 bases lay between the germline ends. The CDR3 loop spans 14 amino acids. CDR1 and CDR2 (germline): SGHDT, YYEEEE. The CDR3 spells CASSSLGGNYGYTF. The CDR3 DNA is TGTGCCAGCAGCTCGCTTGGGGGGAACTATGGCTACACCTTC. The full variable domain, its missing parts supplied by reference TRBV5-6 and TRBJ1-2, is DAGVTQSPTHLIKTRGQQVTLRCSPKSGHDTVSWYQQALGQGPQFIFQYYEEEERQRGNFPDRFSGHQFPNYSSELNVNALLLGDSALYLCASSSLGGNYGYTFGSGTRLTVV.

This clonotype was counted between two and nine times. The rearrangement joins TRBV3-1 to TRBJ1-1, with 7 bases aligning to TRBD1. The CDR3 contains 16 residues. The V gene end was trimmed by 3 bases and the J gene end by 0 bases; junction bases not matched to a gene: 7. Germline CDR1 and CDR2: LGHDT and YNNKEL (reference sequence). CDR3 coding DNA: TGTGCCAGCAGCCATTGGACAGGAAACATGAACACTGAAGCTTTCTTT. Protein product: CASSHWTGNMNTEAFF.

This clonotype was observed a few times. The genes are TRBV2 and TRBJ1-5, with D perhaps TRBD1 (6 bases). The CDR3 totals 11 residues. V shed 9 bases and J shed 10 bases, with 13 bases lying between them. Germline CDR1 and CDR2: SNHLY and FYNNEI. The CDR3 spells CASGQLGPQHF. For the CDR3, the DNA is TGTGCCAGTGGACAGTTAGGTCCCCAGCATTTT.

This sequence joins TRBV18 and TRBJ1-2; a weak D match, TRBD1 (6 bases). CDR1 is KGHSH, CDR2 LQKENI, per germline. The CDR3 length is 14 residues. Trimming removed 6 bases at V and 0 bases at J, with 11 bases between. The CDR3 here is CASSPGHSNYGYTF. CDR3 in DNA: TGTGCCAGCTCCCCGGGACATTCTAACTATGGCTACACCTTC.

This clonotype was seen ten or more times. The gene calls are TRBV12-3 or TRBV12-4 and TRBJ2-7; 8 positions match TRBD1. The CDR3 has 13 residues. V shed 4 bases and J 10 bases; nucleotides not matched to a gene: 9. The CDR3 bases are TGTGCCAGCAGTTCCGGGACAGGCGCGTATCAGTACTTC. Translating it yields CASSSGTGAYQYF.

The chain uses TRBV28 and TRBJ1-1, with 7 bases fitting TRBD1. This CDR3 is built from 13 residues. Germline CDR1 reads MDHEN; CDR2 reads SYDVKM. Trimming removed 6 bases from V and 4 bases from J; junction bases left unmatched: 5. The DNA for the CDR3 is TGTGCCAGCAGGGAGGGGGCCGGCACTGAAGCTTTCTTT. This translates into CASREGAGTEAFF.

This clonotype was seen ten or more times. The V gene is TRBV10-3, the J gene TRBJ1-1; D remains ambiguous. V was clipped by 10 bases and J by 4 bases, with 19 bases between them. CDR3 length: 14 amino acids. CDR1 is ENHRY and CDR2 is SYGVKD in the germline V gene. As DNA, the CDR3 is TGTGCCACCAGAGGAGACACCCGGGGCACTGAAGCTTTCTTT. This encodes CATRGDTRGTEAFF.

The chain couples TRBV6-1 to TRBJ1-1; D gene unclear. Looked up from germline, CDR1 is MNHNS and CDR2 is SASEGT. Trimming removed 8 bases at V and 2 bases at J, with 12 bases between. CDR3 length equals 13 residues. CDR3 sequence (DNA): TGTGCCAGCGTCGCGGGTCCAAACACTGAAGCTTTCTTT. As protein: CASVAGPNTEAFF.

This clonotype occurred many times. The chain joins TRBV20-1 to TRBJ2-7; 7 bases fit TRBD1. V lost 6 bases and J lost 3; bases outside the gene matches: 17. Germline assignment: CDR1 DFQATT and CDR2 SNEGSKA (reference sequence). This CDR3 spans 16 amino acids. CDR3 DNA: TGCAGTGCCTACCATAGCCTCGGACAGGAGGACTACGAGCAGTACTTC. Amino acid sequence: CSAYHSLGQEDYEQYF.

This chain connects TRBV20-1 to TRBJ1-6; 7 bases align to TRBD1. The V and J ends lost 7 bases and 4 bases, in that order; junction bases with no gene match: 7. The germline V gene encodes CDR1 DFQATT and CDR2 SNEGSKA (reference sequence). The CDR3 totals 14 residues. The CDR3 loop is CSVHPGQYNSPLHF. For the CDR3, the DNA is TGCAGTGTCCACCCGGGACAGTATAATTCACCCCTCCACTTT.

The CDR3 sequence: CASSLYPREHSYEQYF. The CDR3 DNA reads as TGTGCCAGCAGCTTATACCCGAGGGAGCACTCCTACGAGCAGTACTTC. The rearrangement joins TRBV11-1 to TRBJ2-7; D may be TRBD2 (5 bases). Germline CDR1 and CDR2: SGHAT and FQDESV (reference sequence). There are 16 residues in the CDR3. V lost 2 bases, J lost 0 bases, and 14 bases lay in between.

This chain connects TRBV12-3 or TRBV12-4 to TRBJ2-2; 7 positions match TRBD1. J gave up 6 bases and V 6 bases, and 4 bases lay outside the gene matches. The CDR3 contains 13 residues. The CDR3 DNA reads as TGTGCCAGCAGGCAACAGGGGCCCGGGGAGCTGTTTTTT. As protein: CASRQQGPGELFF.

This clonotype was observed at least ten times. The chain has TRBV7-2 and TRBJ2-2; either TRBD1 or TRBD2 may fit D (5 bases each). CDR1 is SGHTA, CDR2 FQGNSA, per germline. The CDR3 runs 15 residues. V lost 0 bases, J lost 3 bases, and 8 bases lay in between. The CDR3 here is CASSLAGTDTGELFF. As DNA, the CDR3 is TGTGCCAGCAGCTTAGCGGGGACGGACACCGGGGAGCTGTTTTTT.

This clonotype was found many times. The chain couples TRBV6-2 or TRBV6-3 to TRBJ2-6; D possibly uses TRBD1 or TRBD2 (5 bases each). V was trimmed by 4 bases and J by 0 bases, leaving 13 bases between them. In germline, CDR1 is MNHEY, CDR2 SVGEGT. The CDR3 sequence is 17 residues long. The CDR3 region is CASSSPGRSSGANVLTF. CDR3 bases: TGTGCCAGCAGTTCCCCGGGACGTTCCTCTGGGGCCAACGTCCTGACTTTC.

This clonotype showed up just a few times. The V and J genes are TRBV12-3 or TRBV12-4 and TRBJ2-2, with D possibly TRBD2 on 6 matching bases. V shed 3 bases and J shed 4 bases, with 18 bases lying between them. The CDR3 runs 17 residues. The CDR3 region has the DNA TGTGCCAGCAGTTTCCCCGGGGGTAGGGGCGGCACCGGGGAGCTGTTTTTT. It translates to CASSFPGGRGGTGELFF.

This clonotype came up many times. This chain links TRBV6-5 with TRBJ1-6; TRBD1 matches 7 bases. V dropped 5 bases and J dropped 4; count of bases not matched to a gene: 5. The CDR3 is made up of 15 amino acids. CDR1 and CDR2 from the germline V gene are MNHEY and SVGAGI. This CDR3 reads CASSNGQAYNSPLHF. CDR3 coding DNA: TGTGCCAGCAGTAACGGACAGGCATATAATTCACCCCTCCACTTT.

The chain is built from TRBV5-6 and TRBJ1-2; a possible D gene is TRBD1 (5 bases). With 0 bases removed from V and 7 bases from J, the gap between germline ends came to 22 bases. This CDR3 is 17 amino acids long. The V gene's germline CDR1 is SGHDT and CDR2 YYEEEE. The CDR3 region is CASSLEYAGTATLGYTF. The DNA for the CDR3 is TGTGCCAGCAGCTTGGAATACGCCGGGACCGCGACGCTTGGCTACACCTTC.

There are many counts of this clonotype. J is TRBJ2-4 and V is TRBV28; 9 bases fit TRBD1. In germline, CDR1 is MDHEN, CDR2 SYDVKM. The CDR3 loop spans 15 amino acids. V was pared by 6 bases and J by 7 bases, with 10 bases of the junction left unmatched. The CDR3 DNA follows: TGTGCCAGCAGATCAACAGGGGGCGGCGAGAACATTCAGTACTTC. Translated, it gives CASRSTGGGENIQYF.

This clonotype showed up many times. The chain recombines TRBV12-5 with TRBJ2-7, with a weak D call TRBD1 (6 bases). This CDR3 spans 13 amino acids. Germline V gene data show CDR1 as LGHNT and CDR2 as FRNRAP. V shed 1 base and J shed 6 bases, with 10 bases lying between them. CDR3 loop: CASGLEDRGEQYF. Written as DNA, the CDR3 is TGTGCTAGTGGTTTGGAGGACAGAGGCGAGCAGTACTTC.

This clonotype was recorded a few times. It is likely a read error, because the conserved phenylalanine at the end of the CDR3 is missing. No DNA is shown, since the ends of the CDR3 on it are uncertain; the CDR3 is the one TCRdb lists. CDR3 sequence: CATSRRGVGELCL. The genes are TRBV15 and TRBJ2-2; TRBD1, as called in the table, went unchecked against the DNA. Looked up from germline, CDR1 is LNHNV and CDR2 is YYDKDF (reference sequence). The CDR3 length is 13 residues, termini included.

This clonotype was observed at least ten times. The V and J genes are TRBV6-1 and TRBJ1-3; D is possibly TRBD1 (5 bases). Trimming cost V 6 bases and J 4 bases, with 16 bases left between them. CDR1 is MNHNS and CDR2 is SASEGT in the germline V gene. This CDR3 is 15 amino acids long. The CDR3, as DNA: TGTGCCAGCAGCCCAGGGCCAGGGTCCGGAAACACCATATATTTT. Translated, it gives CASSPGPGSGNTIYF.